Each of the 21 T cell receptor beta chains below was sequenced from the same sample in a study of blood T cell repertoires in COVID-19. Using immunoSEQ multiplex PCR, the repertoire was profiled, and TCRdb retains in-frame clones only, with some absent. The table has 95,000 to 150,000 clones, roughly 74% seen once. Sequenced: peripheral blood. All receptors come from an elderly man with COVID-19, enrolled during active disease.

The J gene is TRBJ1-6, the V gene TRBV5-1; TRBD1 is a possible D gene (6 bases). The CDR3 extends over 14 amino acids. V dropped 5 bases and J dropped 8 bases, with 14 bases sitting between them. Looked up from germline, CDR1 is SGHRS and CDR2 is YFSETQ. The CDR3 loop is CASSWRGGDSPLHF. DNA of the CDR3: TGCGCCAGCAGTTGGAGAGGGGGGGATTCACCCCTCCACTTT.

The chain carries TRBV5-5 and TRBJ1-5; the D gene is possibly TRBD1 (5 bases). Trimming shortened V by 0 bases and J by 2 bases, and 9 bases separated the two germline ends. The germline gives CDR1 SGHKS, CDR2 YYEKEE (reference sequence). CDR3 length equals 15 residues. CDR3 region: CASSLEGYGNQPQHF. In DNA form, the CDR3 reads TGTGCCAGCAGCTTGGAGGGGTATGGCAATCAGCCCCAGCATTTT.

This clone was found a few times. The rearrangement uses TRBV19 and TRBJ1-2, with D possibly matching TRBD1 (5 bases). V was shortened by 5 bases and J by 8 bases, with 15 bases between the two germline ends. Germline V lookup: CDR1 LNHDA, CDR2 SQIVND (reference sequence). This CDR3 is built from 13 residues. The chain's CDR3 is CASSHGGGWGYTF. Here the CDR3 DNA reads TGTGCCAGTAGTCACGGGGGAGGCTGGGGCTACACCTTC.

This clone has just one count. This rearrangement joins TRBV7-9 to TRBJ2-5; maybe TRBD1 (5 bases). The V and J ends lost 4 bases and 3 bases respectively, with 6 bases between them. The CDR3 covers 12 residues. Germline V gene sequence: CDR1 SEHNR, CDR2 FQNEAQ (reference sequence). CDR3 loop: CASSSTEETQYF. The DNA for the CDR3 is TGTGCCAGCAGCTCGACAGAAGAGACCCAGTACTTC.

The chain employs TRBV7-8 and TRBJ2-7, with D unclear. Germline loops: CDR1 SGHVS, CDR2 FQNEAQ. The CDR3 covers 11 residues. The V end lost 2 bases, the J end lost 9 bases, and 8 bases lay between the germline ends. The CDR3: CASSLTIRQYF. The CDR3 coding sequence is TGTGCCAGCAGCTTAACAATTCGGCAGTACTTC.

J is TRBJ2-5 and V is TRBV18, with D perhaps matching TRBD2 (6 bases). Trimming took 2 bases from V and 4 from J, leaving 20 bases between them. This CDR3 spans 17 amino acids. Germline values: CDR1 KGHSH, CDR2 LQKENI. CDR3 coding DNA: TGTGCCAGCTCACCATTCCCTCCAGCGGGCGGCCCAGAGACCCAGTACTTC. It yields the protein CASSPFPPAGGPETQYF.

This clone was seen more than once but under ten times. This rearrangement joins TRBV19 to TRBJ2-7; 7 nucleotides agree with TRBD1. After removal of 9 bases from V and 0 bases from J, the junction contained 8 bases not matched to a gene. This CDR3 has 14 amino acids. Germline CDR1 LNHDA, CDR2 SQIVND (reference sequence). The CDR3 reads CASTQTGSSYEQYF. The CDR3 DNA sequence: TGTGCCAGCACGCAGACAGGGAGCTCCTACGAGCAGTACTTC.

The count of this clone is one. This chain links TRBV28 with TRBJ2-1; TRBD2 aligns across 14 bases. Germline V gene sequence: CDR1 MDHEN, CDR2 SYDVKM. This CDR3 spans 15 amino acids. V gave up 7 bases and J gave up 9 bases; unmatched junction bases: 8. The CDR3: CASTIPGLAGVEQFF. CDR3 coding DNA: TGTGCCAGCACTATACCGGGACTAGCGGGAGTTGAGCAGTTCTTC.

The chain links TRBV18 to TRBJ1-5; D is unclear. Germline CDR1 is KGHSH and CDR2 is LQKENI. V lost 3 bases and J 3 bases, leaving 15 bases between the germline ends. The CDR3 contains 16 residues. The chain's CDR3 is CASSPGEGMFNQPQHF. The CDR3, as DNA: TGTGCCAGCTCACCGGGTGAGGGCATGTTCAATCAGCCCCAGCATTTT.

This sequence joins TRBV3-1 (or the pseudogene TRBV3-2) and TRBJ2-1; 8 nucleotides agree with TRBD2. The ends lost 4 bases at V and 8 bases at J; junction bases unmatched: 10. The CDR3 runs 15 residues. Per the germline V gene, CDR1 is LGHDT and CDR2 is YNNKEL (reference sequence). In DNA, the CDR3 is TGTGCCAGCAGCCCTACTAGCGGCGGACTGGATGAGCAGTTCTTC. It encodes CASSPTSGGLDEQFF.

This clone was detected only a few times. The chain carries TRBV28 and TRBJ1-2; D gene ambiguous. Trimming took off 3 bases at V and 4 bases at J, with 15 bases between the two ends. Germline V lookup: CDR1 MDHEN, CDR2 SYDVKM. The CDR3 has 15 amino acids. The CDR3 region has the DNA TGTGCCAGCAGTTTTATTCGCAATTGGGCCTATGGCTACACCTTC. It translates to CASSFIRNWAYGYTF.

This chain connects TRBV3-1 (or the pseudogene TRBV3-2) to TRBJ1-6, with a possible D match to TRBD1 (5 bases). CDR3 length: 15 residues. The germline CDR1 and CDR2 sequences are LGHDT and YNNKEL (reference sequence). The V gene lost 3 bases and the J gene lost 1 base, with 7 bases spanning the gap. CDR3: CASSQKGSYNSPLHF. DNA of the CDR3: TGTGCCAGCAGCCAGAAGGGGTCCTATAATTCACCCCTCCACTTT.

The chain employs TRBV29-1 and TRBJ2-1; 10 bases line up with TRBD2. The V gene's germline CDR1 is SQVTM and CDR2 ANQGSEA. V shed 6 bases, J shed 6 bases, and the junction held 5 bases outside the gene matches. This CDR3 has 13 amino acids. The DNA of the CDR3 is TGCAGCGTGACCGGGACTAGCGTCAATGAGCAGTTCTTC. It specifies CSVTGTSVNEQFF.

This clone was detected only a few times. In nucleotides, the CDR3 is TGTGCCACCAGCCTCGACAGGGGGACAGCTAACTATGGCTACACCTTC. This encodes CATSLDRGTANYGYTF. This sequence joins TRBV15 and TRBJ1-2; 9 bases are a match to TRBD1. The CDR3 has 16 residues. The V segment lost 5 bases and the J segment 0 bases; nucleotides outside the gene matches: 7. Germline CDR1 LNHNV, CDR2 YYDKDF (reference sequence).

This clone is medium-sized by share. The V gene is TRBV6-5, the J gene TRBJ1-5; 7 positions match TRBD1. The junction had 8 bases not matched to a gene; V was cut back by 5 bases and J by 4 bases. The length of the CDR3 is 15 residues. The germline V gene encodes CDR1 MNHEY and CDR2 SVGAGI. The DNA for the CDR3 is TGTGCCAGCAGTCGCCGACAGGGAGATAATCAGCCCCAGCATTTT. It encodes CASSRRQGDNQPQHF.

The chain employs TRBV10-2 and TRBJ2-5; possible D gene TRBD1, 7 bases. CDR3 size: 16 residues. Germline lookup yields CDR1 WSHSY and CDR2 SAAADI. Trimming took off 0 bases at V and 7 bases at J, with 18 bases between the two ends. CDR3 sequence: CASSESWGQLGGTQYF. In DNA form, the CDR3 reads TGCGCCAGCAGTGAGTCGTGGGGACAGCTCGGGGGGACCCAGTACTTC.

V usage is TRBV15 and J usage is TRBJ2-3, with D possibly being TRBD1 (6 bases). From germline, CDR1 is LNHNV and CDR2 YYDKDF (reference sequence). With 2 bases removed from V and 4 bases from J, the gap between germline ends came to 13 bases. The CDR3 totals 15 residues. This CDR3 is CATSRYRDTPDTQYF. The CDR3 nucleotides are TGTGCCACCAGCAGATACCGGGACACCCCAGATACGCAGTATTTT.

CDR3 region: CASSQATTSGDTQYF. CDR3 nucleotide sequence: TGTGCCAGCAGCCAAGCGACAACTAGTGGAGATACGCAGTATTTT. The chain recombines TRBV4-2 with TRBJ2-3, with a tentative D call TRBD2 (5 bases). Trimming took off 1 base at V and 5 bases at J, with 13 bases between the two ends. CDR3 length: 15 amino acids. Germline CDR1 and CDR2: LGHNA and YNFKEQ.

The chain has TRBV5-4 and TRBJ2-7, with 9 bases fitting TRBD2. The CDR3 totals 14 residues. Trimming cost V 3 bases and J 0 bases; bases outside gene matches: 1. Germline V gene lookup returns CDR1 SGHNT and CDR2 YYREEE (reference sequence). The CDR3 is CASSSSGNSYEQYF. Written as DNA, the CDR3 is TGTGCCAGCAGCTCTAGCGGGAACTCCTACGAGCAGTACTTC.

The CDR3 loop is CASSPTTASTYEQYF. CDR3 coding DNA: TGCGCCAGCAGCCCAACGACAGCGTCAACCTACGAGCAGTACTTC. The chain combines TRBV5-1 with TRBJ2-7; D may be TRBD1 (5 bases). The V end lost 4 bases, the J end lost 2 bases, and 16 bases lay between the germline ends. CDR1 SGHRS and CDR2 YFSETQ come from the germline V gene. The CDR3 length is 15 residues. The full variable domain, rest sourced from reference TRBV5-1 and TRBJ2-7, is KAGVTQTPRYLIKTRGQQVTLSCSPISGHRSVSWYQQTPGQGLQFLFEYFSETQRNKGNFPGRFSGRQFSNSRSEMNVSTLELGDSALYLCASSPTTASTYEQYFGPGTRLTVT.

This clone was observed many times. This chain joins TRBV28 and TRBJ1-2; D call uncertain. Deletions cut 4 bases from V and 4 bases from J, with 19 bases between. Germline loops: CDR1 MDHEN, CDR2 SYDVKM. CDR3 size: 16 residues. In DNA form, the CDR3 reads TGTGCCAGCAGTTGGCGGAGGGCAGAGGTCGGCTATGGCTACACCTTC. It codes for CASSWRRAEVGYGYTF.